Below, 9 T cell receptor beta chains from the same sample are listed, as sequenced in a study of a mutant IDH1 vaccine in newly diagnosed glioma. No cognate antigen is known for these TCRs. Assay used: immunoSEQ multiplex PCR; TCRdb lists only in-frame clones, some missing. The sample lists 45,000 to 60,000 clones, roughly 91% seen once, with 5% to 7% in the top ten. The time point denotes: week 35, safety follow-up. Topical imiquimod accompanied each vaccine dose, which consisted of 300 ug of mutant IDH1 20-mer peptide. The source was PBMCs, collected from a glioma patient whose treatment included an IDH1 peptide vaccine. Receptors originate from a middle-aged woman with glioma.

V gene TRBV18 combines with J gene TRBJ2-2, with D possibly TRBD1 on 5 matching bases. CDR1 is KGHSH and CDR2 is LQKENI in the germline V gene. The V and J ends lost 1 base and 2 bases respectively, with 14 bases between them. The CDR3 runs to 17 residues. CDR3 sequence (DNA): TGTGCCAGCTCACCACGGGTCCAAAGGGGCAACACCGGGGAGCTGTTTTTT. It translates to CASSPRVQRGNTGELFF. The variable domain in full, completed from reference TRBV18 and TRBJ2-2, reads NAGVMQNPRHLVRRRGQEARLRCSPMKGHSHVYWYRQLPEEGLKFMVYLQKENIIDESGMPKERFSAEFPKEGPSILRIQQVVRGDSAAYFCASSPRVQRGNTGELFFGEGSRLTVL.

There are a few counts of this clone. This chain connects TRBV5-4 to TRBJ1-2; possibly TRBD1 for D (6 bases). The CDR3 extends over 14 amino acids. Germline V gene lookup returns CDR1 SGHNT and CDR2 YYREEE (reference sequence). V lost 5 bases, J lost 2 bases, and 13 bases lay in between. CDR3 loop: CASSPGTSNYGYTF. The CDR3 DNA sequence: TGTGCCAGCAGTCCCGGGACATCGAACTATGGCTACACCTTC.

The J gene is TRBJ2-2, the V gene TRBV9; no reliable D call. Germline assignment: CDR1 SGDLS and CDR2 YYNGEE. V was shortened by 0 bases and J by 5 bases, with 8 bases between the two germline ends. This CDR3 comprises 14 residues. The CDR3 spells CASSVAWGTGELFF. Written as DNA, the CDR3 is TGTGCCAGCAGCGTAGCTTGGGGAACCGGGGAGCTGTTTTTT. Full variable domain (remainder filled in from reference TRBV9 and TRBJ2-2): DSGVTQTPKHLITATGQRVTLRCSPRSGDLSVYWYQQSLDQGLQFLIQYYNGEERAKGNILERFSAQQFPDLHSELNLSSLELGDSALYFCASSVAWGTGELFFGEGSRLTVL.

V is TRBV7-8 and J is TRBJ2-3; 12 nucleotides align to TRBD1. J was trimmed by 3 bases and V by 11 bases; bases with no gene match: 9. This CDR3 spans 15 amino acids. Germline CDR1 and CDR2: SGHVS and FQNEAQ. DNA of the CDR3: TGTGCCGGGGGGGACAGGGGGCATCGGACAGATACGCAGTATTTT. Amino acids: CAGGDRGHRTDTQYF.

The rearrangement uses TRBV4-3 and TRBJ1-1; 8 bases match TRBD1. The CDR3 has 15 residues. The V segment lost 2 bases and the J segment 4 bases; nucleotides outside the gene matches: 6. CDR1 LGHNA and CDR2 YSLEER come from the germline V gene. The CDR3 DNA reads TGCGCCAGCAGCCAATACAGGGGGAGCGTCACTGAAGCTTTCTTT. It translates to CASSQYRGSVTEAFF.

CDR3 sequence (DNA): TGTGCCTGGAGTAGGGGGAATGTAGCGGTCGGCACAGATACGCAGTATTTT. It yields the protein CAWSRGNVAVGTDTQYF. The J gene is TRBJ2-3, the V gene TRBV30; tentatively, D is TRBD1 or TRBD2 (6 bases each). V lost 2 bases and J lost 1, with 19 bases in between. This CDR3 is 17 amino acids long. Germline CDR1 is GTSNPN and CDR2 is SVGIG (reference sequence).

The chain joins TRBV6-6 to TRBJ2-7; D not certain. Trimming left V 2 bases short and J 5 bases short, with 7 bases between. CDR1 MNHNY and CDR2 SVGAGI come from the germline V gene (reference sequence). There are 12 residues in the CDR3. CDR3 DNA: TGTGCCAGCAGTTACGGTTCCGACGAGCAGTACTTC. This encodes CASSYGSDEQYF.

The chain links TRBV18 to TRBJ1-6; possible D gene TRBD1, 5 bases. Germline CDR1 KGHSH, CDR2 LQKENI. The CDR3 totals 15 residues. Trimming stripped 1 base from V and 12 bases from J, with 16 bases between. CDR3 sequence reads: CASSPRQPDQGPLHF. For the CDR3, the DNA is TGTGCCAGCTCACCACGACAGCCTGACCAGGGACCCCTCCACTTT.

This chain uses TRBV7-9 with TRBJ1-3, with 7 bases that match TRBD1. Looked up from germline, CDR1 is SEHNR and CDR2 is FQNEAQ (reference sequence). The CDR3 runs 14 residues. Germline trimming cut 6 bases from V and 2 bases from J; bases unmatched to any gene: 4. The CDR3 loop reads CASRLGQPGNTIYF. CDR3 in DNA: TGTGCCAGCAGGCTGGGACAGCCTGGAAACACCATATATTTT.